The next 8 T cell receptor beta chains were all read from a single sample in a study of blood T cell repertoires in COVID-19. Method: immunoSEQ multiplex PCR; TCRdb's copy keeps in-frame clones and lacks some. Of approximately 200,000 clones listed, roughly 90% are singletons. The sample taken for sequencing was PBMCs or T cells enriched from blood (not recorded which). Every receptor here comes from a man between 18 and 29 years old with acute COVID-19.

The rearrangement links TRBV27 to TRBJ2-7, with D perhaps matching TRBD2 (6 bases). Trimming shortened V by 6 bases and J by 5 bases, and 17 bases separated the two germline ends. The germline gives CDR1 MNHEY, CDR2 SMNVEV (reference sequence). This CDR3 is 14 amino acids long. CDR3 amino acids: CASSVSGGADEQYF. In nucleotides, the CDR3 is TGTGCCAGCAGCGTTAGTGGCGGGGCGGACGAGCAGTACTTC.

The rearrangement uses TRBV15 and TRBJ1-2, with TRBD1 matching 8 bases. The trim removed 4 bases at V and 4 bases at J, leaving 8 bases unmatched. Germline CDR1 is LNHNV and CDR2 is YYDKDF (reference sequence). This CDR3 has 15 amino acids. The CDR3 sequence: CATSKGTGGSYGYTF. The CDR3 bases are TGTGCCACCAGCAAAGGGACAGGTGGGAGCTATGGCTACACCTTC.

This clone was seen a handful of times. V gene TRBV6-4 combines with J gene TRBJ2-2; TRBD2 matches at 7 bases. The CDR3 extends over 15 amino acids. Germline CDR1 and CDR2: MRHNA and SNTAGT. The ends lost 3 bases at V and 4 bases at J; junction bases unmatched: 5. Written as DNA, the CDR3 is TGTGCCAGCAGTGAAAGTAGCGGGTCCACCGGGGAGCTGTTTTTT. Amino acids: CASSESSGSTGELFF.

With respect to this clone: A read error may produce the germline difference seen at one junction end. The chain has TRBV11-2 and TRBJ2-1; TRBD1 matches 8 bases. The germline V gene encodes CDR1 SGHAT and CDR2 FQNNGV. This CDR3 contains 11 residues. The DNA for the CDR3 is TGTGCCAGCAGCTACGGACAGGGAAGGATCTTC. Amino acid sequence: CASSYGQGRIF.

V gene TRBV19 combines with J gene TRBJ1-2; D might be TRBD1 (6 bases). The CDR3 consists of 13 residues. The V end was cut by 5 bases, the J end by 8 bases, with 15 bases between. Germline loops: CDR1 LNHDA, CDR2 SQIVND (reference sequence). The CDR3 coding sequence is TGTGCCAGTAGTCGGGACAACCACAGGGGCTACACCTTC. Translating it yields CASSRDNHRGYTF.

The gene calls are TRBV19 and TRBJ2-5, with TRBD1 identical over 7 bases. Per germline, CDR1 LNHDA and CDR2 SQIVND (reference sequence). V was pared by 3 bases and J by 4 bases, with 8 bases of the junction left unmatched. The length of the CDR3 is 15 residues. The CDR3 region has the DNA TGTGCCAGTAGTATGCTCCAGGGGGTAGGAGAGACCCAGTACTTC. Protein product: CASSMLQGVGETQYF.

This clone was observed once. The chain links TRBV11-3 to TRBJ2-3; D remains ambiguous. With 5 bases removed from V and 2 bases from J, the gap between germline ends came to 8 bases. This CDR3 contains 13 residues. Germline loops: CDR1 SGHNT, CDR2 YENEEA. As DNA, the CDR3 is TGTGCCAGCAGCGTGCTAGACACAGATACGCAGTATTTT. Protein: CASSVLDTDTQYF.

V and J are TRBV10-2 and TRBJ1-2; D gene unclear. The CDR3 loop spans 16 amino acids. Trimming took 1 base from V and 3 from J, leaving 15 bases between them. Germline V gene lookup returns CDR1 WSHSY and CDR2 SAAADI. The CDR3 region has the DNA TGCGCCAGCAGTGAGTTGGTTGGCAGTGTCTACTATGGCTACACCTTC. Its translation is CASSELVGSVYYGYTF.